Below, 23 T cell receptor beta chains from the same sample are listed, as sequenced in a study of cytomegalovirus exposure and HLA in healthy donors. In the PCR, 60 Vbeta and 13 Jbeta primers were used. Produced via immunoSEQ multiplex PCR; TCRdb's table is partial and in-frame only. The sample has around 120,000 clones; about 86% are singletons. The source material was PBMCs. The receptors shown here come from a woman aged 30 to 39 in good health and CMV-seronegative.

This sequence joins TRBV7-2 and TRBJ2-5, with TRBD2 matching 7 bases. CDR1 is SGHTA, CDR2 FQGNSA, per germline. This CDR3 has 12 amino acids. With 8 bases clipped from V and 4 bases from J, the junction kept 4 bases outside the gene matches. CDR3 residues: CASAPGGETQYF. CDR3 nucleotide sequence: TGTGCCAGCGCGCCGGGGGGAGAGACCCAGTACTTC.

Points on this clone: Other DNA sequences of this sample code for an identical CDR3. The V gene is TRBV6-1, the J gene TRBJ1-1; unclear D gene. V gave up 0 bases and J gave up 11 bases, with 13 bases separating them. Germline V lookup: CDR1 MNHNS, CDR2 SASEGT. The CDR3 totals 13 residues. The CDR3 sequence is CASSEALGGWAFF. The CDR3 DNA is TGTGCCAGCAGTGAAGCGCTCGGAGGATGGGCTTTCTTT.

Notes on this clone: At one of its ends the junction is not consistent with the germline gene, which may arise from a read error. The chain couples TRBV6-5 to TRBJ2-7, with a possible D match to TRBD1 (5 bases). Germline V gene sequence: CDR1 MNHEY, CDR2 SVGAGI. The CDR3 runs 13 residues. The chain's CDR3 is CASTPQGSHEQYF. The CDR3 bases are TGTGCCAGCACCCCGCAGGGCTCCCACGAGCAGTACTTC.

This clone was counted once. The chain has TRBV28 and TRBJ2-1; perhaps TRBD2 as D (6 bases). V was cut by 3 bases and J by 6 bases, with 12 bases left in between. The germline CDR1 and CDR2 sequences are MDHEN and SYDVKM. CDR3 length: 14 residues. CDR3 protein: CASSLWGEGNEQFF. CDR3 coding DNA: TGTGCCAGCAGTTTGTGGGGGGAAGGCAATGAGCAGTTCTTC.

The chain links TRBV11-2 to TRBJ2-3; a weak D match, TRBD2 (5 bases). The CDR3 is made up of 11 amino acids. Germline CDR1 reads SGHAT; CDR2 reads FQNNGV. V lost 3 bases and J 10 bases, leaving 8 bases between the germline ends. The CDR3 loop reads CASSFGAAQYF. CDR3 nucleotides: TGTGCCAGCAGCTTCGGAGCGGCGCAGTATTTT.

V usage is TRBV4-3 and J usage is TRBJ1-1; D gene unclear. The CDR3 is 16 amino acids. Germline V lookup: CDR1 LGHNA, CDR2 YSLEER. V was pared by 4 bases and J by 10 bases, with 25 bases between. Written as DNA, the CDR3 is TGCGCCAGCAGCCCTAGATCTAGGCGTCGGTGGGTGGGAGCTTTCTTT. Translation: CASSPRSRRRWVGAFF.

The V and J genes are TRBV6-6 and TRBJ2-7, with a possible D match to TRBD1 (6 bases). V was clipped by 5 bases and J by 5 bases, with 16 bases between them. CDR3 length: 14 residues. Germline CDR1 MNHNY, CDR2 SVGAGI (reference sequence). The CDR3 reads CASSDAGTTDEQYF. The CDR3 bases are TGTGCCAGCAGTGACGCCGGGACAACCGACGAGCAGTACTTC.

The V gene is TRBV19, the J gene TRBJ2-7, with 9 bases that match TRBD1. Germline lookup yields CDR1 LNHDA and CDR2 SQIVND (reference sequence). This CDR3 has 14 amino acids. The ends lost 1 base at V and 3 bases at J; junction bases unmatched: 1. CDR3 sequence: CASSIGGQGYEQYF. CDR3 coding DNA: TGTGCCAGTAGTATAGGGGGACAGGGCTACGAGCAGTACTTC. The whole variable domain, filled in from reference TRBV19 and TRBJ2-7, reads DGGITQSPKYLFRKEGQNVTLSCEQNLNHDAMYWYRQDPGQGLRLIYYSQIVNDFQKGDIAEGYSVSREKKESFPLTVTSAQKNPTAFYLCASSIGGQGYEQYFGPGTRLTVT.

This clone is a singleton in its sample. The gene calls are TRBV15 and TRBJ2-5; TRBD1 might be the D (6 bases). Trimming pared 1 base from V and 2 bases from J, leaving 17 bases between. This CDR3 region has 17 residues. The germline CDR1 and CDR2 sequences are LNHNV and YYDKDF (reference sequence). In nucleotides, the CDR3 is TGTGCCACCAGCAGAGCCCTTATGGGGGCCGTTCAAGAGACCCAGTACTTC. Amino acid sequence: CATSRALMGAVQETQYF.

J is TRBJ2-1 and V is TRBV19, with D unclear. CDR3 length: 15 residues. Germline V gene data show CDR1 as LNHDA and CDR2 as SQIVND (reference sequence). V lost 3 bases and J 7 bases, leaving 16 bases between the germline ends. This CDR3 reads CASSINFASANEQFF. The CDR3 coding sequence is TGTGCCAGTAGTATTAATTTCGCCTCTGCGAATGAGCAGTTCTTC. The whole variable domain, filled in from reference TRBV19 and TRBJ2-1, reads DGGITQSPKYLFRKEGQNVTLSCEQNLNHDAMYWYRQDPGQGLRLIYYSQIVNDFQKGDIAEGYSVSREKKESFPLTVTSAQKNPTAFYLCASSINFASANEQFFGPGTRLTVL.

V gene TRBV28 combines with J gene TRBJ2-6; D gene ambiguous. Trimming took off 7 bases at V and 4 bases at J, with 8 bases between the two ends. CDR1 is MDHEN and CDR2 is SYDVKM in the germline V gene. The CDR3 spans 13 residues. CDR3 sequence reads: CASTLSGANVLTF. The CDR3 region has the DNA TGTGCCAGCACCCTTTCGGGGGCCAACGTCCTGACTTTC.

The CDR3 DNA follows: TGTGCCAGTAGTATAGCCCTCCCACGGGAGGTCCCAACCGAGCAGTACTTC. This encodes CASSIALPREVPTEQYF. J is TRBJ2-7 and V is TRBV19, with 7 bases identical to TRBD2. J was trimmed by 6 bases and V by 1 base; bases with no gene match: 15. The CDR3 length is 17 residues. CDR1 and CDR2 from the germline V gene are LNHDA and SQIVND (reference sequence).

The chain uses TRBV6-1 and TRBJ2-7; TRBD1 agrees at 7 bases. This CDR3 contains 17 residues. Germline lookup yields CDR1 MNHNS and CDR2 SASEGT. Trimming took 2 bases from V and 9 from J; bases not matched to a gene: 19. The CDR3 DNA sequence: TGTGCCAGCAGTGAAATGGGTGGGACAGCTCTCCTACGCGGGCAGTACTTC. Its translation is CASSEMGGTALLRGQYF.

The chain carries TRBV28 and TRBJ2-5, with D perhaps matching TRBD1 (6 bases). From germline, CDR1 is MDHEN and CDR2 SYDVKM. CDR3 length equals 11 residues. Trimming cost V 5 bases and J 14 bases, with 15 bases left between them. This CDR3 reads CASSAGTSQYF. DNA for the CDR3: TGTGCCAGCAGTGCCGGGACAAGCCAATACTTC. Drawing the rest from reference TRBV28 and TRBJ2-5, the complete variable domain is DVKVTQSSRYLVKRTGEKVFLECVQDMDHENMFWYRQDPGLGLRLIYFSYDVKMKEKGDIPEGYSVSREKKERFSLILESASTNQTSMYLCASSAGTSQYFGPGTRLLVL.

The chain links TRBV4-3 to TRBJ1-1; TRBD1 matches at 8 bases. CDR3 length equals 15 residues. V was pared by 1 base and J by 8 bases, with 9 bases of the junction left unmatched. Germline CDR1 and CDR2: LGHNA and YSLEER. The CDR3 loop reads CASSQAGQGNNEAFF. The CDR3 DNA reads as TGCGCCAGCAGCCAAGCTGGACAGGGCAACAACGAAGCTTTCTTT.

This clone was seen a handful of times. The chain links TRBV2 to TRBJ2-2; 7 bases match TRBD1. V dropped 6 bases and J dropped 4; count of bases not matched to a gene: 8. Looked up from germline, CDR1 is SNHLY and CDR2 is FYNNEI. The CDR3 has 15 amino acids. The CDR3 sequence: CASSYDRASTGELFF. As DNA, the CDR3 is TGTGCCAGCAGCTATGACAGGGCGAGCACCGGGGAGCTGTTTTTT. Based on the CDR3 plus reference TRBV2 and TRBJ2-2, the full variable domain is EPEVTQTPSHQVTQMGQEVILRCVPISNHLYFYWYRQILGQKVEFLVSFYNNEISEKSEIFDDQFSVERPDGSNFTLKIRSTKLEDSAMYFCASSYDRASTGELFFGEGSRLTVL.

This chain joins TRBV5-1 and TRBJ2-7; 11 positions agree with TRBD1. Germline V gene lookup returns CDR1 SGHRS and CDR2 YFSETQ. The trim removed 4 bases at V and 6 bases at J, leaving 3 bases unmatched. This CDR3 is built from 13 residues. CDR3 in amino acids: CASSPGTGGEQYF. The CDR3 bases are TGCGCCAGCAGCCCTGGGACAGGGGGCGAGCAGTACTTC.

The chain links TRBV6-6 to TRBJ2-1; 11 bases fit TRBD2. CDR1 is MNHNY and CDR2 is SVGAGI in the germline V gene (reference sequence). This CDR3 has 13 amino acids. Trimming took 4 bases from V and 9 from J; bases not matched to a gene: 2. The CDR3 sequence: CASSSGTSGEQFF. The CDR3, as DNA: TGTGCCAGCAGTTCCGGGACTAGCGGTGAGCAGTTCTTC.

CDR3 coding DNA: TGCACCAGCAGCCAAGAATCCCACAGGACATCCTACGAGCAGTACTTC. Protein sequence: CTSSQESHRTSYEQYF. J is TRBJ2-7 and V is TRBV1; the table calls TRBD1, which could not be checked here. TRBV1 is a pseudogene locus. This CDR3 is built from 16 residues.

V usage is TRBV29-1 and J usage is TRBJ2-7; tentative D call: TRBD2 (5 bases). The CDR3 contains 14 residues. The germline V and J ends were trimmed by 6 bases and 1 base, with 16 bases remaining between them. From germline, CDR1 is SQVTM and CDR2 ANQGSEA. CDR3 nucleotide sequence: TGCAGCGTCGTTTCCGGGATAACTTCCTACGAGCAGTACTTC. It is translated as CSVVSGITSYEQYF.

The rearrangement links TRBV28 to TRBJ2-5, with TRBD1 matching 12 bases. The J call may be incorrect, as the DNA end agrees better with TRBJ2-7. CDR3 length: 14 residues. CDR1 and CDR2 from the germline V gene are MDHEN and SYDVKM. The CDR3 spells CASSLGQGAYEQYF. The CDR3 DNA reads TGTGCCAGCAGTTTGGGACAGGGGGCTTACGAGCAGTACTTC.

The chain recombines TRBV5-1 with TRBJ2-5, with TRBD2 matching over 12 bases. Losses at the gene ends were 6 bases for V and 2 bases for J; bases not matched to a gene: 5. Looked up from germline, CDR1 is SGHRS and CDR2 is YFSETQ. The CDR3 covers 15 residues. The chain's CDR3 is CASTRTSGNQETQYF. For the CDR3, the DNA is TGCGCCAGCACCCGGACTAGCGGGAATCAAGAGACCCAGTACTTC.

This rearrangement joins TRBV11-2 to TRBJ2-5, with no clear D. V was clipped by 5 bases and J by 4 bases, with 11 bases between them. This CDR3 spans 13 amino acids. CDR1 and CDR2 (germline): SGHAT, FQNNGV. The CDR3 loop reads CASSRDSRETQYF. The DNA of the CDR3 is TGTGCCAGCAGCCGCGACTCGCGAGAGACCCAGTACTTC. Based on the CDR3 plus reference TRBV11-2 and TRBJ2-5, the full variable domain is EAGVAQSPRYKIIEKRQSVAFWCNPISGHATLYWYQQILGQGPKLLIQFQNNGVVDDSQLPKDRFSAERLKGVDSTLKIQPAKLEDSAVYLCASSRDSRETQYFGPGTRLLVL.